Following are 20 T cell receptor beta chains from one sample sequenced in a study of spatial heterogeneity in lung cancer. Whole-study results and caveats: Counts of expanded alpha and beta TCRs within tumors tracked the tumor nonsynonymous mutation count.

One entry per CDR3 protein, called by TCRdb with MiXCR from the 5' RACE reads. Of about 11,000 distinct CDR3 sequences in the sample, around 5.1% were seen once. Time point in this sample: sample taken at primary tumor resection. These TCRs are of unknown antigen specificity. The sample consisted of lung tumor tissue, taken at surgery. Receptors originate from a male donor with early-stage non-small cell lung cancer.

Ten or more counts support this clonotype. This chain joins TRBV28 and TRBJ1-6; perhaps TRBD1 as D (6 bases). Germline-derived CDR1 and CDR2 are MDHEN and SYDVKM. V gave up 10 bases and J gave up 4 bases, with 20 bases separating them. The CDR3 covers 16 residues. The CDR3 DNA is TGTGCCACCTTATTAAGGGGGGTTGGGTATAATTCACCCCTCCACTTT. This codes for CATLLRGVGYNSPLHF.

Judged by abundance, this clonotype is medium-sized. The J gene is TRBJ1-5, the V gene TRBV18, with D possibly matching TRBD1 (6 bases). V lost 8 bases to trimming and J lost 6 bases, with 14 bases between them. This CDR3 spans 13 amino acids. From germline, CDR1 is KGHSH and CDR2 LQKENI. This chain's CDR3 is CASRPGGGQPQHF. CDR3 coding DNA: TGTGCCAGCCGCCCCGGGGGCGGTCAGCCCCAGCATTTT.

This clonotype qualifies as medium-sized. V usage is TRBV3-1 and J usage is TRBJ1-5, with TRBD1 as a possible D gene (6 bases). Germline values: CDR1 LGHDT, CDR2 YNNKEL (reference sequence). The CDR3 length is 14 residues. V lost 2 bases to trimming and J lost 6 bases, with 11 bases between them. The CDR3 loop is CASSQRGGGQPQHF. The CDR3 bases are TGTGCCAGCAGCCAACGAGGGGGTGGTCAGCCCCAGCATTTT.

By share of the sample, this clonotype is medium-sized. V usage is TRBV27 and J usage is TRBJ2-3; D uncertain. Germline values: CDR1 MNHEY, CDR2 SMNVEV (reference sequence). The CDR3 sequence is 13 residues long. V dropped 6 bases and J dropped 1 base, with 8 bases sitting between them. CDR3 sequence: CASRILGTDTQYF. CDR3 DNA sequence: TGTGCCAGCAGAATTTTGGGCACAGATACGCAGTATTTT.

This clonotype was detected a few times. The rearrangement joins TRBV20-1 to TRBJ1-1; D remains ambiguous. The V end was cut by 6 bases, the J end by 4 bases, with 12 bases between. Germline V CDR1 and CDR2: DFQATT, SNEGSKA (reference sequence). CDR3 length: 12 amino acids. The DNA for the CDR3 is TGCAGTGCCGACGACGGGCGCACTGAAGCTTTCTTT. It specifies CSADDGRTEAFF.

In its sample, this clonotype was seen many times. The chain links TRBV7-3 to TRBJ1-1; 7 bases map to TRBD1. V shed 2 bases, J shed 3 bases, and the junction held 0 bases outside the gene matches. This CDR3 is built from 13 residues. CDR1 SGHTA and CDR2 FQGTGA come from the germline V gene. In nucleotides, the CDR3 is TGTGCCAGCAGCTTAGACAGGGACACTGAAGCTTTCTTT. Translating gives CASSLDRDTEAFF.

About this clonotype itself: A much larger clone differs by one base, so this may be a read error. This chain connects TRBV11-2 to TRBJ2-6; TRBD2 is a possible D gene (5 bases). The length of the CDR3 is 18 residues. V was shortened by 2 bases and J by 1 base, with 15 bases between the two germline ends. The germline V gene has CDR1 SGHAT and CDR2 FQNNGV. Here the CDR3 reads CASSLIGGLVSGANVLTF. The CDR3 DNA is TGTGCCAGCAGCTTAATAGGAGGACTGGTATCTGGGGCCAACGTCCTGACTTTC.

This clonotype is deemed medium-sized (0.01 to 0.1%). The chain uses TRBV6-5 and TRBJ1-6; D gene ambiguous. CDR3 size: 15 residues. Germline V gene data show CDR1 as MNHEY and CDR2 as SVGAGI. V was shortened by 2 bases and J by 7 bases, with 12 bases between the two germline ends. In DNA form, the CDR3 reads TGTGCCAGCAGTTACCGGCAGGATGGGAATTCACCCCTCCACTTT. Encoded protein: CASSYRQDGNSPLHF.

This clonotype was recorded at least ten times. The chain recombines TRBV20-1 with TRBJ1-2; D might be TRBD1 (5 bases). Germline V gene sequence: CDR1 DFQATT, CDR2 SNEGSKA (reference sequence). This CDR3 has 12 amino acids. Deletions cut 3 bases from V and 3 bases from J, with 8 bases between. The CDR3 DNA sequence: TGCAGTGCTAGGGGGCGCGACTATGGCTACACCTTC. This sequence encodes CSARGRDYGYTF.

This clonotype has at least ten counts. The chain uses TRBV24-1 and TRBJ2-1, with 13 bases identical to TRBD2. Unmatched junction bases numbered 7, after V lost 4 bases and J lost 8 bases. Germline CDR1 and CDR2: KGHDR and SFDVKD. This CDR3 is built from 16 residues. CDR3 loop: CATSDTTSGRLYEQFF. CDR3 bases: TGTGCCACCAGTGACACGACTAGCGGGAGGCTCTATGAGCAGTTCTTC.

This clonotype was counted many times. This chain uses TRBV4-2 with TRBJ2-5; D remains unclear. The germline V gene encodes CDR1 LGHNA and CDR2 YNFKEQ. Trimming shortened V by 2 bases and J by 2 bases, and 6 bases separated the two germline ends. CDR3 length: 13 amino acids. CDR3 DNA: TGTGCCAGCAGCCAAAAAGAGCAAGAGACCCAGTACTTC. It encodes CASSQKEQETQYF.

This clonotype has at least ten counts. V is TRBV29-1 and J is TRBJ2-1; 9 nucleotides align to TRBD1. Germline loops: CDR1 SQVTM, CDR2 ANQGSEA. The CDR3 loop spans 14 amino acids. Germline trimming cut 5 bases from V and 8 bases from J; bases unmatched to any gene: 10. For the CDR3, the DNA is TGCAGCGTTACCCGGGACAGGGTGGGGGATGAGCAGTTCTTC. Protein: CSVTRDRVGDEQFF.

This clonotype is medium-sized in the sample. This sequence joins TRBV6-1 and TRBJ2-1; the D gene is possibly TRBD2 (5 bases). Germline CDR1 reads MNHNS; CDR2 reads SASEGT. Trimming removed 2 bases from V and 8 bases from J, with 16 bases in between. CDR3 length equals 15 residues. CDR3 nucleotides: TGTGCCAGCAGTGAATTCACTGCCGGGGATGATGAGCAGTTCTTC. Its translation is CASSEFTAGDDEQFF.

The sample holds many counts of this clonotype. The chain uses TRBV5-1 and TRBJ2-5; tentative D call: TRBD1 (5 bases). The CDR3 is 14 residues long. V was cut by 3 bases and J by 0 bases, with 9 bases left in between. CDR1 is SGHRS and CDR2 is YFSETQ in the germline V gene. In nucleotides, the CDR3 is TGCGCCAGCAGCTCGACAGCGTACCAAGAGACCCAGTACTTC. It translates to CASSSTAYQETQYF.

This clonotype was seen ten or more times. This chain's CDR3 is CASSLDRAISYEQYF. The CDR3 nucleotides are TGTGCCAGCAGCTTAGACAGGGCAATCTCCTACGAGCAGTACTTC. The chain links TRBV7-9 to TRBJ2-7, with D possibly matching TRBD1 (6 bases). Trimming removed 1 base from V and 0 bases from J, with 10 bases in between. Germline lookup yields CDR1 SEHNR and CDR2 FQNEAQ (reference sequence). The CDR3 is 15 amino acids.

This clonotype has more than one count but fewer than ten. This sequence joins TRBV7-9 and TRBJ2-5; a possible D gene is TRBD2 (6 bases). Per germline, CDR1 SEHNR and CDR2 FQNEAQ (reference sequence). The CDR3 covers 15 residues. Between the trimmed V and J ends, which lost 4 bases and 3 bases, there was a span of 15 bases. CDR3 DNA sequence: TGTGCCAGCAGCTACCCCAGGGAGGCAAAAGAGACCCAGTACTTC. Residues: CASSYPREAKETQYF.

At least ten counts were recorded for this clonotype. This chain uses TRBV28 with TRBJ1-2; D perhaps matches TRBD1 (5 bases). The germline gives CDR1 MDHEN, CDR2 SYDVKM. The CDR3 is made up of 14 amino acids. The V end lost 5 bases, the J end lost 7 bases, and 17 bases lay between the germline ends. The CDR3 DNA is TGTGCCAGCAGTAACTCGGCCGGGGCCGGTGGCTACACCTTC. Translation: CASSNSAGAGGYTF.

This clonotype has a count of ten or more. V usage is TRBV6-5 and J usage is TRBJ1-1; 9 nucleotides line up with TRBD1. CDR1 and CDR2 (germline): MNHEY, SVGAGI. CDR3 length equals 15 residues. With V trimmed by 5 bases and J by 4 bases, 8 bases remained unmatched. The CDR3 sequence: CASSQGGQGGTEAFF. CDR3 nucleotides: TGTGCCAGCAGTCAGGGGGGACAGGGCGGCACTGAAGCTTTCTTT.

This clonotype was recorded many times. The chain links TRBV20-1 to TRBJ1-2; D might be TRBD1 (5 bases). V was clipped by 6 bases and J by 4 bases, with 15 bases between them. The CDR3 totals 13 residues. The germline CDR1 and CDR2 sequences are DFQATT and SNEGSKA (reference sequence). CDR3 sequence reads: CSARDPLSYGYTF. In nucleotides, the CDR3 is TGCAGTGCCAGGGACCCCCTGAGCTATGGCTACACCTTC.

This clonotype is medium-sized. CDR3 bases: TGTGCCAGTAGTATCGGGCAGGGGATTTTCTACAATGAGCAGTTCTTC. Translation: CASSIGQGIFYNEQFF. The genes are TRBV19 and TRBJ2-1; TRBD1 might be the D (6 bases). The CDR3 is made up of 16 amino acids. Germline V gene sequence: CDR1 LNHDA, CDR2 SQIVND (reference sequence). Trimming took 3 bases from V and 3 from J, leaving 15 bases between them.